This TCR beta chain was found in a study of PD-L1 blockade in urothelial cancer. Across the whole study: The year 2014 saw patients start atezolizumab, 1,200 mg intravenously every 3 weeks.

J gave up 4 bases and V 4 bases, and 6 bases lay outside the gene matches. Germline V gene data show CDR1 as GTSNPN and CDR2 as SVGIG (reference sequence). This CDR3 contains 13 residues. What went into each PCR as a spike was synthetic TCR analog templates. Libraries were prepared by immunoSEQ multiplex PCR; TCRdb keeps only in-frame clonotypes and omits some of them. The sample contains about 50,000 clones, 70% to 80% of which appear only once. Time point in this sample: pretreatment peripheral blood. There were between 1 and 8 samples from each patient, taken pretreatment and on-treatment. Sequenced here: PBMCs, sampled around atezolizumab (anti-PD-L1) treatment. The chain recombines TRBV30 with TRBJ1-2, with TRBD1 matching 7 bases. The sequence derives from a man aged 70-80 years with urothelial cancer. CDR3 in amino acids: CAWNIDRVYGYTF. For the CDR3, the DNA is TGTGCCTGGAACATCGACAGGGTCTATGGCTACACCTTC.